The clone carrying this T cell receptor (beta chain) appeared once. Its antigen is still unknown. The data belong to a study of PD-1 blockade in classical Hodgkin lymphoma. The study's findings and limits: When nivolumab was started under 1 year after ASCT, patients were excluded.

Patients all relapsed after autologous stem cell transplantation, and there was variation in brentuximab vedotin exposure. Sequencing was performed with immunoSEQ multiplex PCR; in TCRdb, only in-frame clones are kept and a portion is missing. The data contain more than 50,000 clones, about 92% of them singletons. The source is a human donor with classical Hodgkin lymphoma. Source: peripheral blood mononuclear cells (PBMCs), taken at baseline.

The CDR3 spells CAATSTSGEQYF. For the CDR3, the DNA is TGTGCCGCGACCTCTACCAGCGGGGAGCAGTACTTC. The V and J genes are TRBV6-5 and TRBJ2-7, with D perhaps matching TRBD2 (6 bases). CDR3 length: 12 amino acids. The V end lost 11 bases, the J end lost 7 bases, and 18 bases lay between the germline ends. Germline V gives CDR1 MNHEY, CDR2 SVGAGI.